This passage covers 10 T cell receptor beta chains from one sample sequenced in a study of T cells in Graves' hyperthyroidism and ophthalmopathy. Regions amplified from RNA transcripts were the TCR beta CDR3 regions. TCR CDR3 underwent first-round RT-PCR with the HTBI primer set. One entry per CDR3 protein results from TCRdb running MiXCR on the multiplex PCR reads. The profile shows about 420,000 distinct CDR3 sequences, 15% to 18% of them singletons. Material for sequencing was blood. These TCRs come from a woman aged 18-35 years with Graves' hyperthyroidism.

A few counts support this clonotype. The chain uses TRBV19 and TRBJ1-4; no reliable D call. The CDR3 runs 12 residues. V lost 6 bases, J lost 8 bases, and 10 bases lay in between. The V gene's germline CDR1 is LNHDA and CDR2 SQIVND (reference sequence). The CDR3 bases are TGTGCCAGTAGCCCTCAGAGCGAAAAACTGTTTTTT. This sequence encodes CASSPQSEKLFF.

This clonotype was counted many times. The V call is TRBV12-5, the J call TRBJ2-2, with D perhaps being TRBD1 or TRBD2 (5 bases each). Germline V gene sequence: CDR1 LGHNT, CDR2 FRNRAP. With 6 bases removed from V and 9 bases from J, the gap between germline ends came to 11 bases. The length of the CDR3 is 12 residues. The CDR3, as DNA: TGTGCTAGTGGCCCGGGGCCACGGGAGCTGTTTTTT. Amino acid sequence: CASGPGPRELFF.

This clonotype came up many times. The rearrangement joins TRBV20-1 to TRBJ1-5; D gene unclear. Germline V gene lookup returns CDR1 DFQATT and CDR2 SNEGSKA (reference sequence). The CDR3 consists of 12 residues. V was shortened by 0 bases and J by 7 bases, with 7 bases between the two germline ends. The chain's CDR3 is CSARDQGQPQHF. As DNA, the CDR3 is TGCAGTGCTAGAGATCAAGGACAGCCCCAGCATTTT.

This clonotype appeared a few times. The genes are TRBV4-1 and TRBJ1-2; the D gene is possibly TRBD1 (5 bases). The CDR3 spans 16 residues. The germline V gene encodes CDR1 MGHRA and CDR2 YSYEKL. With 1 base removed from V and 4 bases from J, the gap between germline ends came to 16 bases. CDR3 DNA sequence: TGCGCCAGCAGCCAAGCCGGGACGGGGGGTTCCTATGGCTACACCTTC. Translation gives CASSQAGTGGSYGYTF.

This clonotype was counted ten times or more. This chain joins TRBV3-1 and TRBJ2-3; no clear D. The CDR3 is made up of 13 amino acids. The V gene lost 6 bases and the J gene lost 7 bases, with 14 bases spanning the gap. Germline lookup yields CDR1 LGHDT and CDR2 YNNKEL (reference sequence). The CDR3 loop is CASRKSVGNTQYF. As DNA, the CDR3 is TGTGCCAGCAGGAAATCTGTTGGAAATACGCAGTATTTT.

In its sample, this clonotype was seen many times. The chain uses TRBV10-3 and TRBJ1-4; perhaps TRBD1 as D (6 bases). CDR3 size: 16 residues. Germline V gene lookup returns CDR1 ENHRY and CDR2 SYGVKD. V was cut by 3 bases and J by 0 bases, with 11 bases left in between. The CDR3 region has the DNA TGTGCCATCAGTGATTCGAACAGGGCAACTAATGAAAAACTGTTTTTT. It yields the protein CAISDSNRATNEKLFF.

This clonotype was picked up many times. The J gene is TRBJ2-5, the V gene TRBV20-1, with TRBD1 as a possible D gene (6 bases). Germline assignment: CDR1 DFQATT and CDR2 SNEGSKA (reference sequence). The CDR3 totals 13 residues. CDR3 nucleotides: TGCAGCCTTATAGCCCCAGGGGTGGAGACCCAGTACTTC. As protein: CSLIAPGVETQYF.

Concerning this clonotype itself: A much larger clone lies one base from this, so it may be a read error. The V gene is TRBV2, the J gene TRBJ2-5; 8 bases map to TRBD2. Germline-derived CDR1 and CDR2 are SNHLY and FYNNEI. The CDR3 loop spans 15 amino acids. The trim removed 3 bases at V and 7 bases at J, leaving 10 bases unmatched. CDR3 protein: CASSDGLAGKGTQYF. CDR3 DNA: TGTGCCAGCAGTGATGGGTTAGCGGGGAAAGGGACCCAGTACTTC.

This clonotype was seen many times. This chain links TRBV15 with TRBJ1-1; TRBD1 agrees at 7 bases. With V trimmed by 1 base and J by 0 bases, 11 bases remained unmatched. The CDR3 runs 18 residues. Germline-derived CDR1 and CDR2 are LNHNV and YYDKDF (reference sequence). CDR3 protein: CATSRVPEGAEMNTEAFF. The CDR3 region has the DNA TGTGCCACCAGCAGAGTTCCGGAGGGGGCAGAAATGAACACTGAAGCTTTCTTT.

This clonotype has only a few counts. The genes are TRBV7-9 and TRBJ1-3, with unresolved D. This CDR3 has 14 residues. V shed 3 bases and J shed 0 bases, with 6 bases lying between them. Germline assignment: CDR1 SEHNR and CDR2 FQNEAQ (reference sequence). As DNA, the CDR3 is TGTGCCAGCAGCTTCCCCTACTCTGGAAACACCATATATTTT. Its translation: CASSFPYSGNTIYF.